This is a list of T cell receptor beta chains from one sample in a study of spatial heterogeneity in lung cancer. A single record per CDR3 protein comes from TCRdb applying MiXCR to the 5' RACE reads. The sample holds 25,000 or so distinct CDR3 sequences, around 3.2% seen once. Sample: PBMCs, taken at surgery. Every receptor here comes from a female donor with early-stage non-small cell lung cancer. The CDR3 runs from the conserved cysteine through the conserved F or W. Fields, in order: CDR3 DNA, CDR3 protein, J gene, clone size, CDR3 length, V gene, D gene. A D gene is named only where the DNA matches it firmly. Not all rows give a size; the values are once, few, many and, for expanded clones, a class.

DNA: TGTGCCAGCAGTTTGCTCGGACAGATGAACACTGAAGCTTTCTTT
CDR3: CASSLLGQMNTEAFF
J: TRBJ1-1
size: few
length: 15
V: TRBV6-6
D: .

DNA: TGCGCCAGCAGCTTGGCCGAGACAGGGAACACCGGGGAGCTGTTTTTT
CDR3: CASSLAETGNTGELFF
J: TRBJ2-2
size: many
length: 16
V: TRBV5-1
D: .

DNA: TGCGCCAGCAACAAGAACGAGGGATCGGGCTACACCTTC
CDR3: CASNKNEGSGYTF
J: TRBJ1-2
size: many
length: 13
V: TRBV10-2
D: .

DNA: TGTGCCTCGAGAACAGGGTCTGGAAACACCATATATTTT
CDR3: CASRTGSGNTIYF
J: TRBJ1-3
size: many
length: 13
V: TRBV2
D: .

DNA: TGTGCCACCAGCAGAGAGGGGGATGAGCAGTTCTTC
CDR3: CATSREGDEQFF
J: TRBJ2-1
size: many
length: 12
V: TRBV15
D: .

DNA: TGTGCTAGCAGGCGGGAGGGAAATCAGCCCCAGCATTTT
CDR3: CASRREGNQPQHF
J: TRBJ1-5
size: .
length: 13
V: TRBV6-2/TRBV6-3
D: .

DNA: TGTGCCAGCAGGTACAGGGGGGGTACCGGGGAGCTGTTTTTT
CDR3: CASRYRGGTGELFF
J: TRBJ2-2
size: many
length: 14
V: TRBV27
D: .

DNA: TGCAGTGCTAGAGATTCAGGGGGCTGGGAGACCCAGTACTTC
CDR3: CSARDSGGWETQYF
J: TRBJ2-5
size: many
length: 14
V: TRBV20-1
D: TRBD1

DNA: TGTGCCAGCTCACCACGGGGGGTAGCCCACGAGCAGTACTTC
CDR3: CASSPRGVAHEQYF
J: TRBJ2-7
size: many
length: 14
V: TRBV18
D: .

DNA: TGTGCCAGCAGTTTAGTTTGGACTAGCGTGAGCACAGATACGCAGTATTTT
CDR3: CASSLVWTSVSTDTQYF
J: TRBJ2-3
size: .
length: 17
V: TRBV12-3/TRBV12-4
D: TRBD2

DNA: TGTGCTAGTGGTTTGGGCGGAGAAGCTTTCTTT
CDR3: CASGLGGEAFF
J: TRBJ1-1
size: many
length: 11
V: TRBV12-5
D: .

DNA: TGTGCCATCAGTGGGCAGGGCACAGATACGCAGTATTTT
CDR3: CAISGQGTDTQYF
J: TRBJ2-3
size: few
length: 13
V: TRBV10-3
D: .

DNA: TGTGCCAGCAGTCCCCTCGGTCCGGGACAGGGCTGGGGTGACCCGAACTACGAGCAGTACTTC
CDR3: CASSPLGPGQGWGDPNYEQYF
J: TRBJ2-7
size: many
length: 21
V: TRBV28
D: TRBD1

DNA: TGTGCCAGCAGCTTGGGGCCTGGAGGGCAAGCCACAGATACGCAGTATTTT
CDR3: CASSLGPGGQATDTQYF
J: TRBJ2-3
size: many
length: 17
V: TRBV27
D: .